This TCR beta chain was recorded in a study of T cell repertoires in cytomegalovirus infection. For the study at large: Carrying CMV and the relevant HLA type showed in public TCR beta signatures. Study-wide points: Predominance within the ex vivo response was attributable to HLA-C-restricted CMV-specific TCR beta clonotypes.

The junction had 2 bases not matched to a gene; V was cut back by 6 bases and J by 3 bases. The CDR3 sequence is 12 residues long. CDR1 is DFQATT and CDR2 is SNEGSKA in the germline V gene (reference sequence). TCRdb independently ran MiXCR on the reads; one entry per CDR3 protein. The sample lists about 490,000 distinct CDR3 sequences; 15% to 20% were seen once. In regard to this clonotype: Its target is unknown.

This sequence was found in a human donor in good health (CMV status not recorded). Some clones in this sample may be carry-over from other donors' samples. Sequenced: CD8+ T cells from PBMCs. J is TRBJ2-1 and V is TRBV20-1; TRBD2 matches 7 bases. CDR3 protein: CSARDYYNEQFF. As DNA, the CDR3 is TGCAGTGCCCGGGACTACTACAATGAGCAGTTCTTC.